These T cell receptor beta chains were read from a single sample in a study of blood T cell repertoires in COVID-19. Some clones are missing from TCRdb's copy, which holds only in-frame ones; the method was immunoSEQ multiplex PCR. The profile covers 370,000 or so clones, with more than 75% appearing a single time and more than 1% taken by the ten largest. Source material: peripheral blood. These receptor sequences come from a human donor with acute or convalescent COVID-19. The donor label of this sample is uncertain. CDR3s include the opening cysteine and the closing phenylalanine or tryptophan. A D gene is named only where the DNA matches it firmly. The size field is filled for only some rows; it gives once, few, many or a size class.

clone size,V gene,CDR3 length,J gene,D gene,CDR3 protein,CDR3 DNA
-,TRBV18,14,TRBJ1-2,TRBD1,CASSLGQVYDGYTF,TGTGCCAGCTCACTAGGACAGGTTTACGATGGCTACACCTTC
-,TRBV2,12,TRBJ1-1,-,CASLRGNTEAFF,TGTGCCAGCCTTCGAGGGAACACTGAAGCTTTCTTT
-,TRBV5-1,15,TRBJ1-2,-,CASRTGDVSNYGYTF,TGCGCCAGCCGGACGGGAGACGTATCTAACTATGGCTACACCTTC
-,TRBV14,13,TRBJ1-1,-,CASSQQGNTEAFF,TGTGCCAGCAGCCAACAGGGGAACACTGAAGCTTTCTTT
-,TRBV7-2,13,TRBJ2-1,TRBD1,CASSLTGVSEQFF,TGTGCCAGCAGCTTAACAGGGGTTTCCGAGCAGTTCTTC
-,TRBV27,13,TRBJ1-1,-,CASAGHSDTEAFF,TGTGCCAGCGCCGGACATTCGGACACTGAAGCTTTCTTT
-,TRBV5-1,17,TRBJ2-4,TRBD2,CASSVSGRGEAKNIQYF,TGCGCCAGCAGCGTAAGCGGGAGGGGCGAGGCCAAAAACATTCAGTACTTC
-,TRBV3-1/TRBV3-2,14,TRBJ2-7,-,CASSHRTVTYEQYF,TGTGCCAGCAGCCATCGGACAGTGACCTACGAGCAGTACTTC
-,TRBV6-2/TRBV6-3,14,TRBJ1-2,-,CASSYSTRSYGYTF,TGTGCCAGCAGTTACTCAACCAGGTCCTATGGCTACACCTTC
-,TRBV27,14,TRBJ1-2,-,CASRLGRAGYGYTF,TGTGCCAGCAGACTGGGGAGGGCCGGCTATGGCTACACCTTC
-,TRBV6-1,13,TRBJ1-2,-,CASSDRSTLERTF,TGTGCCAGCAGTGATCGAAGCACCCTAGAGCGGACCTTC
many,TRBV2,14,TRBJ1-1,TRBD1,CASSWDRGRNEAFF,TGTGCCAGCAGCTGGGACAGGGGGCGGAATGAAGCTTTCTTT
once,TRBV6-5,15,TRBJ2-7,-,CASGATAQGVYEQYF,TGTGCCAGCGGAGCGACCGCCCAGGGCGTCTACGAGCAGTACTTC
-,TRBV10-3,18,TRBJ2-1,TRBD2,CAISEPGTSAASYNEQFF,TGTGCCATCAGTGAGCCCGGGACTAGCGCAGCGTCCTACAATGAGCAGTTCTTC
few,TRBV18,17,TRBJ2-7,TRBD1,CASSPQRPRQGSYEQYF,TGTGCCAGCTCACCGCAGCGGCCGCGACAGGGGTCCTACGAGCAGTACTTC
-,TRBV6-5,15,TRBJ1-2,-,CASSYSGGVNYGYTF,TGTGCCAGCAGTTACTCGGGCGGGGTTAACTATGGCTACACCTTC
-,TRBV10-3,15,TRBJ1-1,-,CAISESDVGSTEAFF,TGTGCCATCAGTGAGAGTGATGTGGGGAGCACTGAAGCTTTCTTT
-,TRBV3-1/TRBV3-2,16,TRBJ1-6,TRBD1,CASSSERTGPPSPLHF,TGTGCCAGCAGCTCCGAACGGACAGGTCCCCCCTCACCCCTCCACTTT
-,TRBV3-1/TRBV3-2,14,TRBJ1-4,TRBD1,CASSQYTGVEKLFF,TGTGCCAGCAGCCAGTACACAGGGGTTGAAAAACTGTTTTTT
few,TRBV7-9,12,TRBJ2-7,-,CASSYYSYEQYF,TGTGCCAGCAGCTATTACAGCTACGAGCAGTACTTC
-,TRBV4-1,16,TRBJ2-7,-,CASSQAERLARYEQYF,TGCGCCAGCAGCCAAGCGGAGAGGCTAGCGAGGTACGAGCAGTACTTC
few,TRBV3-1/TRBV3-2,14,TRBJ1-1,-,CASAPGQHRFEAFF,TGTGCCAGCGCCCCGGGACAACACCGTTTCGAAGCTTTCTTT
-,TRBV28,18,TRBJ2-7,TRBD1,CASSSYTLGQGASYEQYF,TGTGCCAGCAGTTCCTACACCCTCGGACAGGGGGCTTCCTACGAGCAGTACTTC
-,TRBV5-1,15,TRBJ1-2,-,CASSLPSQGTYGYTF,TGCGCCAGCAGCTTGCCCTCGCAGGGGACGTATGGCTACACCTTC
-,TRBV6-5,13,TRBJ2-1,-,CASSADRMDEQFF,TGTGCCAGCAGCGCCGACAGGATGGATGAGCAGTTCTTC
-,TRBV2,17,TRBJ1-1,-,CASSEVGQSLMNTEAFF,TGTGCCAGCAGTGAAGTTGGCCAGTCCCTTATGAACACTGAAGCTTTCTTT
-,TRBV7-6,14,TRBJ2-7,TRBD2,CASSPGLAVHEQYF,TGTGCCAGCAGCCCTGGACTAGCGGTCCACGAGCAGTACTTC